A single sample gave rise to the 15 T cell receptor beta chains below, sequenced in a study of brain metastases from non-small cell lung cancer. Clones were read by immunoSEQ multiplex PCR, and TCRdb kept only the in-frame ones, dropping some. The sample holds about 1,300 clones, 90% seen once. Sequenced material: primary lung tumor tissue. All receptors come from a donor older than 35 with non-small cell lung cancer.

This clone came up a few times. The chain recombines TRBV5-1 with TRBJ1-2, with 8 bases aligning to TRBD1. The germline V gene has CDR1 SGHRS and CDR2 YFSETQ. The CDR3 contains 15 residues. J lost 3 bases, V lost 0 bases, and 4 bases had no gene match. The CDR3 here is CASSLGSGGDYGYTF. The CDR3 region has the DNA TGCGCCAGCAGCTTGGGATCAGGGGGCGACTATGGCTACACCTTC.

CDR3 sequence: CASSPDGIYGYTF. The CDR3 nucleotides read TGTGCCAGCAGTCCCGACGGAATTTATGGCTACACCTTC. V gene TRBV27 combines with J gene TRBJ1-2, with unresolved D. Germline values: CDR1 MNHEY, CDR2 SMNVEV (reference sequence). The CDR3 has 13 residues. The V end lost 5 bases, the J end lost 5 bases, and 12 bases lay between the germline ends.

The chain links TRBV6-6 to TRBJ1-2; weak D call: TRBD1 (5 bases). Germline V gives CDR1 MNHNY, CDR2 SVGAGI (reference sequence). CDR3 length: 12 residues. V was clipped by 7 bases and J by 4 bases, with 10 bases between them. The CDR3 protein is CASTHRGYGYTF. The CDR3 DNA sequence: TGTGCCAGCACCCATAGGGGCTATGGCTACACCTTC.

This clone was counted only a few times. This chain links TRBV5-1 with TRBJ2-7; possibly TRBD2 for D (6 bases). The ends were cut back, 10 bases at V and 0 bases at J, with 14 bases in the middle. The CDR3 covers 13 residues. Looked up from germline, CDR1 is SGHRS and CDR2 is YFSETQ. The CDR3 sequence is CAPTGTYSYEQYF. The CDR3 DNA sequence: TGCGCCCCGACCGGGACTTACTCCTACGAGCAGTACTTC.

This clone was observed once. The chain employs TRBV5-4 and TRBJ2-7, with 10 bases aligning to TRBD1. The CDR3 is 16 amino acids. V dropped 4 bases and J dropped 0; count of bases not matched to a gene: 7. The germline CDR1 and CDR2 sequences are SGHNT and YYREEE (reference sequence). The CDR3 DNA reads TGTGCCAGCAGCCCTAGACAGGGGGCTTTCTCCTACGAGCAGTACTTC. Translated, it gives CASSPRQGAFSYEQYF.

The CDR3 region is CASRRVSPPDTQYF. For the CDR3, the DNA is TGTGCCAGCAGGCGGGTTAGTCCCCCAGATACGCAGTATTTT. The chain links TRBV2 to TRBJ2-3; maybe TRBD2 (5 bases). V was trimmed by 6 bases and J by 4 bases, leaving 14 bases between them. Germline V lookup: CDR1 SNHLY, CDR2 FYNNEI. The CDR3 contains 14 residues.

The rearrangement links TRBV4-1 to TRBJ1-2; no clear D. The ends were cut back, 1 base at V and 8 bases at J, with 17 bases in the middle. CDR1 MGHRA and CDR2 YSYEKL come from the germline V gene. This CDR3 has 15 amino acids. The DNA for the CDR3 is TGCGCCAGCAGCCAAGCGGAAAGAGGGTCAGGAGGCTACACCTTC. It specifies CASSQAERGSGGYTF.

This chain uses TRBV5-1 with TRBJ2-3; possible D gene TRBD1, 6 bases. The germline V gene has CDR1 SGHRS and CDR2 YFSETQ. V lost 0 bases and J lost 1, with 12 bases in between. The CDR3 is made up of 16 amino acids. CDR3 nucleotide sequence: TGCGCCAGCAGCTTGGAAGGGGGTGTCGGCACAGATACGCAGTATTTT. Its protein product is CASSLEGGVGTDTQYF. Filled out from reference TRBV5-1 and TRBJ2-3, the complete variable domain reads KAGVTQTPRYLIKTRGQQVTLSCSPISGHRSVSWYQQTPGQGLQFLFEYFSETQRNKGNFPGRFSGRQFSNSRSEMNVSTLELGDSALYLCASSLEGGVGTDTQYFGPGTRLTVL.

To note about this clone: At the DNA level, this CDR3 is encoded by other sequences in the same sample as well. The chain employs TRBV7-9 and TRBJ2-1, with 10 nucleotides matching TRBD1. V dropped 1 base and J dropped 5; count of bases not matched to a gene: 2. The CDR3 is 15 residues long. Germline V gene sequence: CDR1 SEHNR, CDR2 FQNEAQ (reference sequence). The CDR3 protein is CASSLGTGGDNEQFF. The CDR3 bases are TGTGCCAGCAGCTTAGGGACAGGGGGGGACAATGAGCAGTTCTTC.

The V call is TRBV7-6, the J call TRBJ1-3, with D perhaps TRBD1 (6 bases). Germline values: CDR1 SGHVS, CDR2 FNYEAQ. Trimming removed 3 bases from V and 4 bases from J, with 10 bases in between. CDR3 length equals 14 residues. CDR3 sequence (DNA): TGTGCCAGCAGCTTCCGGGGGGCGGGAAACACCATATATTTT. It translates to CASSFRGAGNTIYF.

In nucleotides, the CDR3 is TGCGCCAGCAGTTCTAGGAACAGGGACACTGAAGCTTTCTTT. This encodes CASSSRNRDTEAFF. The chain recombines TRBV5-1 with TRBJ1-1; a possible D gene is TRBD1 (6 bases). The CDR3 spans 14 residues. With 5 bases removed from V and 3 bases from J, the gap between germline ends came to 14 bases. Per germline, CDR1 SGHRS and CDR2 YFSETQ. Using reference TRBV5-1 and TRBJ1-1 for the parts outside the CDR3, the full variable domain is KAGVTQTPRYLIKTRGQQVTLSCSPISGHRSVSWYQQTPGQGLQFLFEYFSETQRNKGNFPGRFSGRQFSNSRSEMNVSTLELGDSALYLCASSSRNRDTEAFFGQGTRLTVV.

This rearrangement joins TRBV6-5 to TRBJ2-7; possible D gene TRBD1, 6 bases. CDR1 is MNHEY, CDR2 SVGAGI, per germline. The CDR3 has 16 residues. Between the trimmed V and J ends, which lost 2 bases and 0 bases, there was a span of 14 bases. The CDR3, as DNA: TGTGCCAGCAGTTACGGGACACCGCCGCCCTCCTACGAGCAGTACTTC. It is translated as CASSYGTPPPSYEQYF.

CDR3 sequence: CASSLGQGAVTDTQYF. The CDR3 nucleotides are TGTGCCAGCAGCTTAGGACAGGGGGCGGTCACAGATACGCAGTATTTT. This rearrangement joins TRBV7-9 to TRBJ2-3; 10 nucleotides align to TRBD1. The J segment lost 2 bases and the V segment lost 1 base, leaving 3 bases of the junction unmatched. Germline V gene data show CDR1 as SEHNR and CDR2 as FQNEAQ (reference sequence). The CDR3 extends over 16 amino acids.

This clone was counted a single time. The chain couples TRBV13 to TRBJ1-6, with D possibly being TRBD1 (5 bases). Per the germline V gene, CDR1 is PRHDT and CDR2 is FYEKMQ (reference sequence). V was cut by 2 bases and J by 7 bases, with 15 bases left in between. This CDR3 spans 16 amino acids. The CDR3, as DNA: TGTGCCAGCAGCTTACGGGGAAGGGGTGGAAATTCACCCCTCCACTTT. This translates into CASSLRGRGGNSPLHF. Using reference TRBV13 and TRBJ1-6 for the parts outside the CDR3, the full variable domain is AAGVIQSPRHLIKEKRETATLKCYPIPRHDTVYWYQQGPGQDPQFLISFYEKMQSDKGSIPDRFSAQQFSDYHSELNMSSLELGDSALYFCASSLRGRGGNSPLHFGNGTRLTVT.

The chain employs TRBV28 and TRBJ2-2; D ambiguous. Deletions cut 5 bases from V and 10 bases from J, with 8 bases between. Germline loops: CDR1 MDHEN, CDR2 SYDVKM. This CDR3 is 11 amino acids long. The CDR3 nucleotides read TGTGCCAGCAGTCCCCTTAAGGAGCTGTTTTTT. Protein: CASSPLKELFF. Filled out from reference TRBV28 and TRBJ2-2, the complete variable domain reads DVKVTQSSRYLVKRTGEKVFLECVQDMDHENMFWYRQDPGLGLRLIYFSYDVKMKEKGDIPEGYSVSREKKERFSLILESASTNQTSMYLCASSPLKELFFGEGSRLTVL.